This T cell receptor beta chain was sequenced in a study of T cell changes during pregnancy in multiple sclerosis. Only in-frame clones appear in the TCRdb table, and some are missing; sequencing was by immunoSEQ multiplex PCR. The sample comprises roughly 68,000 clones, roughly 94% of which are singletons, and 1.3% to 1.5% rests with the top ten. V gave up 4 bases and J gave up 9 bases, with 10 bases separating them. The CDR3 extends over 11 amino acids. The germline V gene encodes CDR1 DFQATT and CDR2 SNEGSKA (reference sequence). The sequencing here drew on peripheral blood, taken in the second trimester of pregnancy. The rearrangement joins TRBV20-1 to TRBJ2-1, with D perhaps TRBD1 (6 bases). The sequence was collected from a female donor in good health, enrolled as a control in a pregnancy study. Here the CDR3 DNA reads TGCAGTGCTACCGGACAGACTGAGCAGTTCTTC. Translation gives CSATGQTEQFF.